This paragraph covers one T cell receptor (beta chain) sequence. This sample stems from a study of blood T cell repertoires in COVID-19. Generated by immunoSEQ multiplex PCR, the TCRdb table keeps only in-frame clones and is missing some. This table holds more than 200,000 clones, 87% found once. From germline, CDR1 is SGHVS and CDR2 FNYEAQ. The trim removed 5 bases at V and 6 bases at J, leaving 11 bases unmatched. The CDR3 is made up of 16 amino acids. Each participant's cohort was designated according to participant-reported clinical history. The sample taken for sequencing was PBMCs or T cells enriched from blood (not recorded which). The J gene is TRBJ2-2, the V gene TRBV7-6; TRBD2 aligns across 8 bases. The source of this sequence is a man aged 25 to 40 who had recovered from COVID-19. The CDR3 here is CASSPSGSAIPGELFF. In DNA form, the CDR3 reads TGTGCCAGCAGCCCGAGCGGGAGTGCAATCCCCGGGGAGCTGTTTTTT.